This T cell receptor (beta chain) was documented in a study of T cell responses to AZD1222 COVID-19 vaccine. General study findings and limits: Donors, mostly white British, included more females; clonal diversity was possibly underestimated.

To note about this clone: Its antigen remains unknown.

Produced via immunoSEQ multiplex PCR; TCRdb's table is partial and in-frame only. Of tens of thousands of clones listed, approximately 91% were seen once; the top ten hold less than 9%. Germline V gene lookup returns CDR1 LGHDT and CDR2 YNNKEL (reference sequence). The CDR3 totals 18 residues. V trimming: 1 base; J trimming: 0 bases; junction bases outside the gene matches: 7. The sequenced sample was peripheral blood, obtained 28 days after the second AZD1222 dose. The V and J genes are TRBV3-1 (or the pseudogene TRBV3-2) and TRBJ1-4; 8 bases line up with TRBD1. The receptor's source is an adult who received the AZD1222 COVID-19 vaccine. CDR3 amino acids: CASSQAGTGLSTNEKLFF. Written as DNA, the CDR3 is TGTGCCAGCAGCCAAGCCGGGACAGGCCTGTCAACTAATGAAAAACTGTTTTTT.